The 9 T cell receptor beta chains presented below share a single source sample, sequenced in a study. TCRdb reprocessed the 5' RACE reads via MiXCR and lists one record per CDR3 protein. The data show nearly 55,000 distinct CDR3 sequences, with approximately 23% seen just once and 2.5% to 4% held by the top ten. The sample taken for sequencing was tumor-infiltrating naive CD4+ T cells sorted from the breast tumor. Noted subset: naive CD4+ T cells, CD4+CD45RA+CD25-. All receptors come from a female donor with breast cancer.

This clonotype was picked up a small number of times. This clone may be a read error of a much larger clone one base away. This chain links TRBV7-2 with TRBJ2-5, with D hard to call. V dropped 5 bases and J dropped 0 bases, with 10 bases sitting between them. CDR3 size: 14 residues. Germline V gene lookup returns CDR1 SGHTA and CDR2 FQGNSA. The CDR3 coding sequence is TGTGCCAGCAGCGTAGAGACGTACCAAGAGACCCAGTACTTC. Protein product: CASSVETYQETQYF. The complete variable domain, with remaining parts taken from reference TRBV7-2 and TRBJ2-5, reads GAGVSQSPSNKVTEKGKDVELRCDPISGHTALYWYRQSLGQGLEFLIYFQGNSAPDKSGLPSDRFSAERTGGSVSTLTIQRTQQEDSAVYLCASSVETYQETQYFGPGTRLLVL.

This clonotype was seen a handful of times. V gene TRBV20-1 combines with J gene TRBJ2-1; 10 nucleotides line up with TRBD1. The CDR3 has 15 amino acids. Germline values: CDR1 DFQATT, CDR2 SNEGSKA (reference sequence). V trimming: 4 bases; J trimming: 9 bases; junction bases outside the gene matches: 12. Here the CDR3 reads CSATPATGGGTEQFF. The CDR3 nucleotides are TGCAGTGCTACGCCCGCGACAGGGGGCGGGACTGAGCAGTTCTTC.

V gene TRBV11-2 combines with J gene TRBJ2-2, with D uncertain. CDR1 is SGHAT and CDR2 is FQNNGV in the germline V gene. CDR3 length: 15 amino acids. The ends were cut back, 4 bases at V and 0 bases at J, with 9 bases in the middle. CDR3 in amino acids: CASSYSGPNTGELFF. CDR3 nucleotide sequence: TGTGCCAGCAGCTACAGTGGCCCGAACACCGGGGAGCTGTTTTTT.

This clonotype was counted between two and nine times. The chain employs TRBV5-4 and TRBJ2-7, with a possible D match to TRBD2 (5 bases). CDR3 length: 17 amino acids. Trimming removed 4 bases from V and 0 bases from J, with 20 bases in between. The germline gives CDR1 SGHNT, CDR2 YYREEE (reference sequence). The CDR3 sequence is CASSPYPWRRSSYEQYF. In DNA form, the CDR3 reads TGTGCCAGCAGCCCCTACCCCTGGCGGAGGAGCTCCTACGAGCAGTACTTC.

The sample holds a few counts of this clonotype. This chain uses TRBV4-1 with TRBJ1-1; the match to TRBD1 covers 9 bases. V was pared by 4 bases and J by 5 bases, with 8 bases of the junction left unmatched. Looked up from germline, CDR1 is MGHRA and CDR2 is YSYEKL. The CDR3 spans 15 residues. This CDR3 reads CASSPGQGIRTEAFF. Here the CDR3 DNA reads TGCGCCAGCAGCCCCGGACAGGGGATAAGAACTGAAGCTTTCTTT.

V is TRBV11-2 and J is TRBJ1-2, with D uncertain. The CDR3 is 15 residues long. Germline V lookup: CDR1 SGHAT, CDR2 FQNNGV. V was cut by 4 bases and J by 6 bases, with 18 bases left in between. The CDR3 protein is CASSSTRNFKDGYTF. CDR3 DNA: TGTGCCAGCAGCTCAACGCGGAACTTTAAGGATGGCTACACCTTC.

This clonotype occurred once. A much larger clonotype is one base distant, so this may be a read error. Here the CDR3 omits its conserved ending phenylalanine or tryptophan, so a read error is the likely source. This rearrangement joins TRBV10-2 to TRBJ2-1; 12 bases map to TRBD2. Germline loops: CDR1 WSHSY, CDR2 SAAADI. With 3 bases clipped from V and 8 bases from J, the junction kept 8 bases outside the gene matches. The CDR3 length is 16 residues. CDR3 region: CASSDPRLAGDDEQFL. CDR3 nucleotides: TGCGCCAGCAGTGACCCCCGACTAGCGGGAGACGATGAGCAGTTCCTC.

A few counts support this clonotype. CDR3 sequence: CASSLAVLTAQGKLTDTQYF. As DNA, the CDR3 is TGCGCCAGCAGCTTGGCGGTCCTTACCGCACAGGGGAAGCTCACAGATACGCAGTATTTT. The chain links TRBV5-1 to TRBJ2-3; 7 bases are shared with TRBD1. The V gene's germline CDR1 is SGHRS and CDR2 YFSETQ. Trimming at V came to 0 bases and at J to 2 bases, leaving 18 bases not matched to a gene. The CDR3 covers 20 residues.

The chain combines TRBV24-1 with TRBJ2-1; D perhaps matches TRBD1 (7 bases). This CDR3 is built from 16 residues. V was cut by 5 bases and J by 2 bases, with 15 bases left in between. CDR1 is KGHDR and CDR2 is SFDVKD in the germline V gene. CDR3 region: CATSGGVGTAYNEQFF. Here the CDR3 DNA reads TGTGCCACCAGTGGGGGGGTCGGGACAGCCTACAATGAGCAGTTCTTC.